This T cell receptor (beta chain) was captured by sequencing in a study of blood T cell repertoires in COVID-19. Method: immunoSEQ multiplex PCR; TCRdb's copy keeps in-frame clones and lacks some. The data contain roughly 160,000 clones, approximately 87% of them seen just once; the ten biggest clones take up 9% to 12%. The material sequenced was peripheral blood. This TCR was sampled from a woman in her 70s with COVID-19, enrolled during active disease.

The CDR3 sequence: CASSFGRDYGYTF. The CDR3 region has the DNA TGTGCCAGCAGTTTTGGCAGGGACTATGGCTACACCTTC. This rearrangement joins TRBV27 to TRBJ1-2, with a weak D call TRBD1 (5 bases). This CDR3 contains 13 residues. Germline CDR1 is MNHEY and CDR2 is SMNVEV (reference sequence). Between the trimmed V and J ends, which lost 3 bases and 3 bases, there was a span of 8 bases.